The subject of this entry is one TCR beta chain. The specificity of this receptor is unknown. Base qualities are not recorded, but no much larger clone differs from it by a single base. Bulk unsorted tissue served as the source for RNA extraction, and RNA quality was assessed using a NanoDrop ND-1000 and an Agilent 2100. Donors were newly diagnosed lung cancer patients admitted for thoracic surgery in China between August and November 2014, without prior chemotherapy. Patients who had received previous radiotherapy or chemotherapy, or who had another concurrent cancer, were excluded from the study. Surgical tissue pieces of about 1-2 cm3 were preserved in RNAlater solution and stored at -80 °C until use. Spanning cysteine to phenylalanine, the CDR3 consists of 14 amino acids. Only the CDR3 DNA stays, 42 bases, in frame from base 1. The germline V gene (reference sequence) provides CDR1 WNHNN and CDR2 SYGVQD. V loses 5 bases, J loses 2 bases, and the germline ends lie 9 bases apart.

The data derive from a study of tumor and adjacent non-tumor tissue in lung cancer (dated by TCRdb to the late 2010s). About the investigation overall: Of the cohort, eleven to twelve patients had adenocarcinoma, 2 had squamous cell carcinoma and 1 had small cell lung cancer. The 15 or so patients were aged roughly 31 to 85 years, included about ten men and 5 women, and had TNM stage I to III disease. In total, sequencing yielded over 95 million productive TCRbeta reads, which works out to an average of around 3.9 million reads per sample. The study compared bulk TCRbeta repertoires from lung tumor tissue and matched distant non-tumor lung tissue of some 15 lung cancer patients. For each patient, one tumor sample and one normal lung sample were taken, giving thirty paired specimens that underwent TCRbeta CDR3 sequencing.

Broad study findings and their caveats: Only around 16 patients were in the cohort, and the authors stated that larger samples and more detailed clinical data are needed. TCR diversity was significantly higher in younger patients, and higher tumor TCR diversity was associated with shorter overall and disease-free survival. TCR diversity (inverse Simpson) was significantly higher in tumor than in normal lung tissue (roughly 390 vs 170, P = 0.0075, Mann-Whitney U test). The sequencing platform is not named in the methods, and unique molecular identifiers are not mentioned. The top 100 clones made up a significantly larger cumulative share of the repertoire in normal lung than in tumor tissue. Because peripheral blood was not sequenced, blood TCRbeta repertoires in the lung cancer patients of the study were not examined.

Library creation used multiplex PCR. The sequencer was an Illumina HiSeq 2500. TCRbeta libraries were constructed through three rounds of nested PCR with primers (Table S4) according to protocols modified from ARM-PCR. PCR products of 200-500 bp were gel-excised and purified with the QIAquick gel extraction kit before sequencing. The source study handled its data this way. Reads were cleaned with Trimmomatic, merged with FLASH into complete CDR3 sequences, and assigned to V(D)J germline segments with MiTCR. Clonal diversity was calculated as the inverse Simpson's index using VDJtools. Productive reads were defined as in-frame sequences without a premature stop codon. Clones were called with MiXCR by TCRdb after fastp trimmed the public reads at Q25, and only in-frame beta chains were retained. Rows are combined by CDR3 protein, so each entry shows the most common genes and DNA. The V and J calls were not made by the authors but by TCRdb's processing. The sample table holds tens of thousands of distinct CDR3 sequences, of which 55% to 75% were seen once. In total, the top ten clones hold 20% to 25% of the sample.

The sequence joins TRBV10-1 to TRBJ2-2, with a tentative D gene TRBD1 over 5 matching bases. This TCR was sampled from a man aged 50 to 60 with non-small cell lung cancer. Material for sequencing was lung tumor tissue. The nucleotides read TGCGCCAGCAGTCCGGACACTAACACCGGGGAGCTGTTTTTT. Translation gives CASSPDTNTGELFF.